This T cell receptor (beta chain) was sequenced during a study of blood T cell repertoires in COVID-19. Assay: immunoSEQ multiplex PCR; the TCRdb copy retains only in-frame clones and omits some. The sample records approximately 190,000 clones, 86% being singletons. This CDR3 is built from 15 residues. Germline V gene lookup returns CDR1 SGHVS and CDR2 FQNEAQ. V dropped 4 bases and J dropped 7; count of bases not matched to a gene: 10. This chain links TRBV7-8 with TRBJ1-2; TRBD1 agrees at 9 bases. The sequence came from a woman in her 40s in a cohort exposed to, infected with or recovered from COVID-19 (not recorded which). Sequencing was carried out using PBMCs or T cells enriched from blood (not recorded which). The CDR3 bases are TGTGCCAGCAGCTCTTCGGGACAGGGTGCGTCTGGCTACACCTTC. This codes for CASSSSGQGASGYTF. Using reference TRBV7-8 and TRBJ1-2 for the parts outside the CDR3, the full variable domain is GAGVSQSPRYKVAKRGQDVALRCDPISGHVSLFWYQQALGQGPEFLTYFQNEAQLDKSGLPSDRFFAERPEGSVSTLKIQRTQQEDSAVYLCASSSSGQGASGYTFGSGTRLTVV.